This T cell receptor beta chain was captured in a study of PD-1 blockade in classical Hodgkin lymphoma. The V end was cut by 1 base, the J end by 6 bases, with 13 bases between. Looked up from germline, CDR1 is SGHVS and CDR2 is FNYEAQ. The CDR3 is 15 residues long. Turning to this clone: Its cognate antigen is unknown.

Brentuximab vedotin exposure varied among the patients, all of whom had relapsed after autologous stem cell transplantation. TCRdb's copy holds only in-frame clones and misses some; the assay was immunoSEQ multiplex PCR. The sample has about 94,000 clones; roughly nine tenths are singletons. Study findings and constraints: Factors driving the repertoire differences, possibly disease activity or prior therapy, remain undefined. TCR diversity rose significantly by C4D1 in CD4+ but not CD8+ cells.

The sequencing used peripheral blood mononuclear cells (PBMCs), collected before the second cycle of nivolumab. The chain links TRBV7-6 to TRBJ2-1, with D possibly being TRBD1 or TRBD2 (5 bases each). The source is a human donor with classical Hodgkin lymphoma. The CDR3 DNA reads TGTGCCAGCAGCTTAGAGGTGTCGGGGCCCAATGAGCAGTTCTTC. It specifies CASSLEVSGPNEQFF.